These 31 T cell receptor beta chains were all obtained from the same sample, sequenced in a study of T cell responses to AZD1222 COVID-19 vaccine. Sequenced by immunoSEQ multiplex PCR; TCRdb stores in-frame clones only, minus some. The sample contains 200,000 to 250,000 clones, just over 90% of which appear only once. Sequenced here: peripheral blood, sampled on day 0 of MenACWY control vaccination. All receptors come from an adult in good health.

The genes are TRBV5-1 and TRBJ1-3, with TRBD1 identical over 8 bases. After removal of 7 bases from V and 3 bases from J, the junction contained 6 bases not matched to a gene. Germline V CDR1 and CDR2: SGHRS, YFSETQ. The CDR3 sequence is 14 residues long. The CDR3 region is CASAQGQGGNTIYF. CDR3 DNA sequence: TGCGCCAGCGCCCAAGGACAGGGTGGAAACACCATATATTTT. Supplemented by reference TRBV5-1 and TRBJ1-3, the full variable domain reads KAGVTQTPRYLIKTRGQQVTLSCSPISGHRSVSWYQQTPGQGLQFLFEYFSETQRNKGNFPGRFSGRQFSNSRSEMNVSTLELGDSALYLCASAQGQGGNTIYFGEGSWLTVV.

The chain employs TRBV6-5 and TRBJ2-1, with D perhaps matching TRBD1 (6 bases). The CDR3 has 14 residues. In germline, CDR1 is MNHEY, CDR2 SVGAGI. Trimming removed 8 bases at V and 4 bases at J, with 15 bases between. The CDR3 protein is CASGGRGSYNEQFF. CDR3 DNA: TGTGCCAGCGGAGGCAGGGGTTCATACAATGAGCAGTTCTTC.

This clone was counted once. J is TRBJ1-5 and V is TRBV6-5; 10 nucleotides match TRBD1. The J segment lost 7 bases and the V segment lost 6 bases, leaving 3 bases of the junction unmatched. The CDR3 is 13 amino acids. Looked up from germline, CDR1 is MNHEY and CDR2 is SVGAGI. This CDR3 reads CASRGQGSQPQHF. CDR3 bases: TGTGCCAGCAGGGGACAGGGGAGCCAGCCCCAGCATTTT.

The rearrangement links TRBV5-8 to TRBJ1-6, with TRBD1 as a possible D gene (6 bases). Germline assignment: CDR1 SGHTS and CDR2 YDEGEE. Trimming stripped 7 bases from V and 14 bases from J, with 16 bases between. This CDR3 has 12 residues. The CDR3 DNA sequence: TGTGCCAGCCAGAACAGGGTTAGCACCCTCCACTTT. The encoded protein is CASQNRVSTLHF.

This chain's CDR3 is CSAPWGGGYNEQFF. The CDR3 DNA reads TGCAGCGCCCCGTGGGGGGGCGGGTACAATGAGCAGTTCTTC. V and J are TRBV29-1 and TRBJ2-1; the D gene is possibly TRBD2 (7 bases). Germline loops: CDR1 SQVTM, CDR2 ANQGSEA. V was clipped by 7 bases and J by 4 bases, with 17 bases between them. There are 14 residues in the CDR3.

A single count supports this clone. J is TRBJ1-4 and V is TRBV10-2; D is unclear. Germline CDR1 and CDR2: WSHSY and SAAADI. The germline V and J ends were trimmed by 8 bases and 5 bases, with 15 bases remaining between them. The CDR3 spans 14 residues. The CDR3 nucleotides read TGCGCCAGCGCGCCGGGCCAGCTAAATGAAAAACTGTTTTTT. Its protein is CASAPGQLNEKLFF.

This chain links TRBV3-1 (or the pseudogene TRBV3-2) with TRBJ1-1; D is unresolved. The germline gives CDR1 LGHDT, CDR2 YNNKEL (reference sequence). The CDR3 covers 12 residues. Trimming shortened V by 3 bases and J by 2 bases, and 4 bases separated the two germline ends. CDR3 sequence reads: CASSQINTEAFF. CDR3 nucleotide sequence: TGTGCCAGCAGCCAGATAAACACTGAAGCTTTCTTT.

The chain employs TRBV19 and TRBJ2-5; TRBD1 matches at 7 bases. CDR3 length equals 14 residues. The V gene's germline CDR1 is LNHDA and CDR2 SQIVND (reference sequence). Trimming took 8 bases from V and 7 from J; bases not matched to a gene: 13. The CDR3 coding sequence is TGTGCCAGTGGAACAGGGGCTCCCCCAGGGACCCAGTACTTC. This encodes CASGTGAPPGTQYF.

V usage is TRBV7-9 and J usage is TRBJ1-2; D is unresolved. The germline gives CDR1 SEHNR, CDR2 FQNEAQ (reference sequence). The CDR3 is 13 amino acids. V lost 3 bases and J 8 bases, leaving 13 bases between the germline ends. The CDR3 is CASSLPQMFGYTF. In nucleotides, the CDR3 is TGTGCCAGCAGCTTGCCCCAGATGTTCGGCTACACCTTC.

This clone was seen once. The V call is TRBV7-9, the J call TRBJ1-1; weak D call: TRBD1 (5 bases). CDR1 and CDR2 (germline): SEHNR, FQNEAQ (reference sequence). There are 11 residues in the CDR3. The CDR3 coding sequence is TGTGCTTTAGGGGTTAACACTGAAGCTTTCTTT. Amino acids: CALGVNTEAFF.

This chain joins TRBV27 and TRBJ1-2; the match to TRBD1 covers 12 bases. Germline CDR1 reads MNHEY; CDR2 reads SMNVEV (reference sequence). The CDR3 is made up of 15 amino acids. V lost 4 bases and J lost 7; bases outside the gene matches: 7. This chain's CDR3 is CASSSTGTGGSGYTF. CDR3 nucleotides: TGTGCCAGCAGTTCCACCGGGACAGGGGGCTCTGGCTACACCTTC.

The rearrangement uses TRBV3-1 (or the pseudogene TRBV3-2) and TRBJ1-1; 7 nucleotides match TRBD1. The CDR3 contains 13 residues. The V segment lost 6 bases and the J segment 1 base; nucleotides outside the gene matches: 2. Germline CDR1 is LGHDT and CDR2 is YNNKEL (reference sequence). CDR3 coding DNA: TGTGCCAGCAGGGCAGGGGGGAACACTGAAGCTTTCTTT. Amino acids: CASRAGGNTEAFF.

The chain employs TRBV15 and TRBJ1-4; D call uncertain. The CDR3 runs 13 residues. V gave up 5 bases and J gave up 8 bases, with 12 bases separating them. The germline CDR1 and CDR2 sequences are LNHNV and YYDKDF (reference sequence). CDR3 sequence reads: CATSGRQGEKLFF. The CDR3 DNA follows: TGTGCCACCAGCGGGAGACAAGGGGAAAAACTGTTTTTT.

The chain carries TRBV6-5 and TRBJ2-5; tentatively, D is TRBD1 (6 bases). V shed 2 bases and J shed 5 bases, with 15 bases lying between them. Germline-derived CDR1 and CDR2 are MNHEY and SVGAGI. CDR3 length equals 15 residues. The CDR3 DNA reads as TGTGCCAGCAGTTACACCACAGGGATCGGGGAGACCCAGTACTTC. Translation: CASSYTTGIGETQYF.

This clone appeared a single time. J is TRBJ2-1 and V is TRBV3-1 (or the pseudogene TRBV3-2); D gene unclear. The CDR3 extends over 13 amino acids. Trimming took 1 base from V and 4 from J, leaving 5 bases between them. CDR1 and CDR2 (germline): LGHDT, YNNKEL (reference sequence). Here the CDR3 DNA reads TGTGCCAGCAGCCAAGGGGGATACAATGAGCAGTTCTTC. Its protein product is CASSQGGYNEQFF.

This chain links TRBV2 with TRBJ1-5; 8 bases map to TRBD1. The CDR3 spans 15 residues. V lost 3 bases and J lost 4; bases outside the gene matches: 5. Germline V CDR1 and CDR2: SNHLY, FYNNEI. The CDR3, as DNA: TGTGCCAGCAGTGACCGGACAGGGACAAATCAGCCCCAGCATTTT. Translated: CASSDRTGTNQPQHF.

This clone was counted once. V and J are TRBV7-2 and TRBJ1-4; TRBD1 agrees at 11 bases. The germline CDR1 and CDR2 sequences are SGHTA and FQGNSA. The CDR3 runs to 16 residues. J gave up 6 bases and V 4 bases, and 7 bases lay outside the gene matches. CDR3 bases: TGTGCCAGCAGCTCCGCCGGGACAGGGGGTGATGAAAAACTGTTTTTT. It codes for CASSSAGTGGDEKLFF.

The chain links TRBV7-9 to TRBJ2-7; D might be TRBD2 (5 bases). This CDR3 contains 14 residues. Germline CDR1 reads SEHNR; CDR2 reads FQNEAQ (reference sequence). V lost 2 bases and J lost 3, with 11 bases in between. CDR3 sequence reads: CASSLSGRGYEQYF. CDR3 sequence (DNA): TGTGCCAGCAGCTTATCCGGCCGGGGCTACGAGCAGTACTTC.

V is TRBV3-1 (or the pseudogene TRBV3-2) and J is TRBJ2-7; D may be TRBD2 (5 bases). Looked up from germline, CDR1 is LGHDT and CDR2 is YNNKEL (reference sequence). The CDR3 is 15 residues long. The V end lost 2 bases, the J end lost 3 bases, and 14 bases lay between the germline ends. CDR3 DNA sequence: TGTGCCAGCAGCCAAACTTCGATGGGGAGCTACGAGCAGTACTTC. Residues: CASSQTSMGSYEQYF.

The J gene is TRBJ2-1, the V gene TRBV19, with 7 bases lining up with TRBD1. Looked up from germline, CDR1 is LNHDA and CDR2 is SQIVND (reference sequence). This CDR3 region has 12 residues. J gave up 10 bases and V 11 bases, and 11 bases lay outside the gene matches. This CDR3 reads CAGADRAGEQFF. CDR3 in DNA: TGTGCCGGAGCAGACAGGGCTGGAGAGCAGTTCTTC.

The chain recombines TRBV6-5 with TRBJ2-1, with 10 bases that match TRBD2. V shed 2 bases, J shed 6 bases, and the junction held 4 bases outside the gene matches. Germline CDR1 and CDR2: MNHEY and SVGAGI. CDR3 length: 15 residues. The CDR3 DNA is TGTGCCAGCAGTTACACCGGGACTAGCGCCAATGAGCAGTTCTTC. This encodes CASSYTGTSANEQFF.

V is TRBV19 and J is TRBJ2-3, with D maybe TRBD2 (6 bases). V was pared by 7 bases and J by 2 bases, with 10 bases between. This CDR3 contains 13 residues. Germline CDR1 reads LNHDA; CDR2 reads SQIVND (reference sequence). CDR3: CASKGGSTDTQYF. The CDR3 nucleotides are TGTGCCAGTAAGGGAGGATCCACAGATACGCAGTATTTT.

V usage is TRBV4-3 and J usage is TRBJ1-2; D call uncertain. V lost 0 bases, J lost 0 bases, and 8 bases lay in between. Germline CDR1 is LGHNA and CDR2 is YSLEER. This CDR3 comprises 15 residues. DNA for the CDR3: TGCGCCAGCAGCCAAGACCTCCGAGCTAACTATGGCTACACCTTC. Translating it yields CASSQDLRANYGYTF.

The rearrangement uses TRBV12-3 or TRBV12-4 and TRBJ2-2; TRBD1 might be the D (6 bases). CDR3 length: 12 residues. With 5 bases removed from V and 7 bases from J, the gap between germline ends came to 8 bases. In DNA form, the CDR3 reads TGTGCCAGCAGTCAGGGGTTCGGGGAGCTGTTTTTT. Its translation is CASSQGFGELFF.

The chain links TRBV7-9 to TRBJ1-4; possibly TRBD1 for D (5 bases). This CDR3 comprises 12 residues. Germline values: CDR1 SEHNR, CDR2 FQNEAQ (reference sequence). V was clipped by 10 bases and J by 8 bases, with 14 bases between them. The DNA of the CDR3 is TGTGCCATCCAGGGCCTGGGGGAAAAACTGTTTTTT. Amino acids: CAIQGLGEKLFF.

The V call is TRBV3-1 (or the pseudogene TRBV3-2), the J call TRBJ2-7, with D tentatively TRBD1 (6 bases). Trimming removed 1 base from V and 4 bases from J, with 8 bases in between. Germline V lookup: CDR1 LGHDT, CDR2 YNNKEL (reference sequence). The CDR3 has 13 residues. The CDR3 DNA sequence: TGTGCCAGCAGCCAAGTGCAGGGGTACGAGCAGTACTTC. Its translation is CASSQVQGYEQYF.

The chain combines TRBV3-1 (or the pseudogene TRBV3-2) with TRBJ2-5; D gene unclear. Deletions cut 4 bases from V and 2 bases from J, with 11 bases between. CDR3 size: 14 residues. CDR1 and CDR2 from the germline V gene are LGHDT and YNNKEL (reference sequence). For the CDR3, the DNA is TGTGCCAGCAGCCTGGGGAACAGACAAGAGACCCAGTACTTC. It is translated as CASSLGNRQETQYF.

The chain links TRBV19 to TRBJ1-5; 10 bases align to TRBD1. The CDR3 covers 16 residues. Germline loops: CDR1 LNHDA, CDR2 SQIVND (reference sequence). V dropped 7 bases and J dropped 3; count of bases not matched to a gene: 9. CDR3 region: CASKGSGTGANQPQHF. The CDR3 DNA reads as TGTGCCAGTAAAGGTAGTGGGACAGGGGCCAATCAGCCCCAGCATTTT.

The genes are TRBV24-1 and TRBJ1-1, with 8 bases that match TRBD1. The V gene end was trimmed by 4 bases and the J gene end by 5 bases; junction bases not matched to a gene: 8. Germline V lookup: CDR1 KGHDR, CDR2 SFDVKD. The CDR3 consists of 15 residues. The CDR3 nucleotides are TGTGCCACCAGTGACCCTCGTACAGGGGGAACTGAAGCTTTCTTT. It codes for CATSDPRTGGTEAFF.

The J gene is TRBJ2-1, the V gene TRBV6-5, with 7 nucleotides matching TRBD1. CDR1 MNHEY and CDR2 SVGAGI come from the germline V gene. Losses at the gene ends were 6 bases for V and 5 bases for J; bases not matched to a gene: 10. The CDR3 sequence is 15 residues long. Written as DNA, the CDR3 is TGTGCCAGCAGGCGGACGACAACAGGGGACAATGAGCAGTTCTTC. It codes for CASRRTTTGDNEQFF.

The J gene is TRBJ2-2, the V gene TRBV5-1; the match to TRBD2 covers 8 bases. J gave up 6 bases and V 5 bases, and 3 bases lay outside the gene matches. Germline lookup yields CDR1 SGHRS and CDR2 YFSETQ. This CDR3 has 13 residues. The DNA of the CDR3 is TGCGCCAGCAGGGGACTAGGGGCCGGGGAGCTGTTTTTT. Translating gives CASRGLGAGELFF.